These 24 T cell receptor beta chains were sequenced from one sample in a study of identical twins. In TCRdb, the 5' RACE reads were re-called with MiXCR into one record per CDR3 protein. The table has about 1.7 million distinct CDR3 sequences, less than 35% seen once. The sequencing sample was made of cord blood. The receptors were gathered from a newborn girl in good health.

The sample holds a few counts of this clonotype. The J gene is TRBJ1-1, the V gene TRBV20-1; D is possibly TRBD1 (5 bases). V lost 2 bases and J 5 bases, leaving 15 bases between the germline ends. Germline assignment: CDR1 DFQATT and CDR2 SNEGSKA (reference sequence). The CDR3 runs 14 residues. The CDR3 DNA reads TGCAGTGCTAGATCATCGGAGGGGATGACTGAAGCTTTCTTT. This translates into CSARSSEGMTEAFF.

This chain uses TRBV6-6 with TRBJ1-1; tentatively, D is TRBD1 (5 bases). This CDR3 has 14 amino acids. V was shortened by 4 bases and J by 3 bases, with 12 bases between the two germline ends. Germline CDR1 and CDR2: MNHNY and SVGAGI (reference sequence). DNA of the CDR3: TGTGCCAGCAGTTTCTCCGGGGCGGACACTGAAGCTTTCTTT. Translating it yields CASSFSGADTEAFF.

V usage is TRBV10-3 and J usage is TRBJ2-2; 8 nucleotides match TRBD1. The germline gives CDR1 ENHRY, CDR2 SYGVKD. CDR3 size: 15 residues. V gave up 6 bases and J gave up 5 bases; unmatched junction bases: 8. The chain's CDR3 is CAISSGTGRTGELFF. The CDR3 DNA reads as TGTGCCATCAGCTCCGGGACAGGAAGAACCGGGGAGCTGTTTTTT.

Turning to this clonotype: A single base separates this from a much larger clone, so it may be a read error. The rearrangement links TRBV29-1 to TRBJ2-1, with D hard to call. CDR1 is SQVTM, CDR2 ANQGSEA, per germline. This CDR3 is 12 amino acids long. Trimming cost V 2 bases and J 8 bases, with 10 bases left between them. The CDR3 bases are TGCAGCGTTGAAACCGGTTACGATGAGCAGTTCTTC. This gives the protein CSVETGYDEQFF.

The table lists this clonotype with a few counts. The chain joins TRBV5-1 to TRBJ2-7; D tentatively reads TRBD1 or TRBD2 (5 bases each). Germline V gene data show CDR1 as SGHRS and CDR2 as YFSETQ. With 7 bases removed from V and 6 bases from J, the gap between germline ends came to 17 bases. The CDR3 totals 13 residues. The CDR3, as DNA: TGCGCCAGCCAACTCACTGGGGGTCTCGAGCAGTACTTC. Translating it yields CASQLTGGLEQYF.

The sample holds a few counts of this clonotype. The chain uses TRBV20-1 and TRBJ2-5, with 11 bases that match TRBD2. J lost 4 bases, V lost 1 base, and 2 bases had no gene match. CDR1 and CDR2 (germline): DFQATT, SNEGSKA (reference sequence). The CDR3 is made up of 14 amino acids. The CDR3 DNA sequence: TGCAGTGCTAGAGGGGGACTAGCGGTAGAGACCCAGTACTTC. It codes for CSARGGLAVETQYF.

The chain is built from TRBV7-9 and TRBJ2-7; a weak D match, TRBD2 (5 bases). The CDR3 loop spans 15 amino acids. Germline CDR1 and CDR2: SEHNR and FQNEAQ (reference sequence). V lost 4 bases and J 7 bases, leaving 20 bases between the germline ends. The CDR3 DNA follows: TGTGCCAGCAGCTCGACGGACTCCCAGACGGGTGAGCAGTACTTC. As protein: CASSSTDSQTGEQYF.

The V and J genes are TRBV5-1 and TRBJ2-1; the D gene is possibly TRBD2 (5 bases). The J call may be wrong; the DNA end is better matched by TRBJ2-7. CDR3 size: 18 residues. Per germline, CDR1 SGHRS and CDR2 YFSETQ. CDR3 nucleotide sequence: TGCGCCAGCAGCTCACTCCCCCTAGCACCGAGCTCCTACAATGAGCAGTACTTC. Protein: CASSSLPLAPSSYNEQYF.

The CDR3 DNA sequence: TGCGCCAGCAGCTTGGCCCCTAGCGGGGCGTCGCCAGATACGCAGTATTTT. Encoded protein: CASSLAPSGASPDTQYF. V usage is TRBV5-1 and J usage is TRBJ2-3, with 9 bases that match TRBD2. V shed 0 bases and J 4 bases; nucleotides not matched to a gene: 9. This CDR3 spans 17 amino acids. From germline, CDR1 is SGHRS and CDR2 YFSETQ.

This sequence joins TRBV21-1 and TRBJ2-2. TRBV21-1 is recorded as a pseudogene. This CDR3 spans 12 amino acids. As DNA, the CDR3 is TGTGCCAGCAGCAAAGCAACCGGGGAGCTGTTTTTT. Its protein product is CASSKATGELFF.

The chain employs TRBV9 and TRBJ2-7; D possibly uses TRBD1 or TRBD2 (5 bases each). V shed 0 bases and J shed 7 bases, with 17 bases lying between them. Germline values: CDR1 SGDLS, CDR2 YYNGEE. The CDR3 is 15 amino acids. CDR3: CASSVDGTWYNEQYF. The DNA of the CDR3 is TGTGCCAGCAGCGTAGACGGGACGTGGTACAATGAGCAGTACTTC. Combining the CDR3 with reference TRBV9 and TRBJ2-7 gives the whole variable domain DSGVTQTPKHLITATGQRVTLRCSPRSGDLSVYWYQQSLDQGLQFLIQYYNGEERAKGNILERFSAQQFPDLHSELNLSSLELGDSALYFCASSVDGTWYNEQYFGPGTRLTVT.

The J gene is TRBJ2-5, the V gene TRBV20-1, with 10 bases fitting TRBD2. CDR3 length: 16 amino acids. J lost 11 bases, V lost 0 bases, and 15 bases had no gene match. Germline values: CDR1 DFQATT, CDR2 SNEGSKA (reference sequence). In DNA, the CDR3 is TGCAGTGCTAGAGATGGGATAGCGGGGGGCTACAATGAGCAGTACTTC. Translating it yields CSARDGIAGGYNEQYF.

The rearrangement uses TRBV11-2 and TRBJ2-1, with D perhaps matching TRBD2 (7 bases). V lost 3 bases to trimming and J lost 3 bases, with 15 bases between them. The CDR3 loop spans 16 amino acids. Germline V gene sequence: CDR1 SGHAT, CDR2 FQNNGV. The CDR3 here is CASSFRGGGLYNEQFF. CDR3 coding DNA: TGTGCCAGCAGCTTCAGGGGCGGGGGCCTCTACAATGAGCAGTTCTTC. The full variable domain, rest sourced from reference TRBV11-2 and TRBJ2-1, is EAGVAQSPRYKIIEKRQSVAFWCNPISGHATLYWYQQILGQGPKLLIQFQNNGVVDDSQLPKDRFSAERLKGVDSTLKIQPAKLEDSAVYLCASSFRGGGLYNEQFFGPGTRLTVL.

As DNA, the CDR3 is TGTGCCAGCTTGTTTGGCAGGGGGGCCAAAAACATTCAGTACTTC. Translation: CASLFGRGAKNIQYF. The J gene is TRBJ2-4, the V gene TRBV2; 7 nucleotides align to TRBD1. V shed 8 bases, J shed 1 base, and the junction held 8 bases outside the gene matches. Germline CDR1 and CDR2: SNHLY and FYNNEI. The CDR3 consists of 15 residues.

The V and J genes are TRBV20-1 and TRBJ1-6, with 9 bases aligning to TRBD1. This CDR3 is built from 12 residues. Germline V gives CDR1 DFQATT, CDR2 SNEGSKA (reference sequence). The junction had 4 bases not matched to a gene; V was cut back by 6 bases and J by 10 bases. CDR3 sequence reads: CSAPGQGSPLHF. The CDR3 DNA follows: TGCAGTGCCCCGGGACAGGGCTCACCCCTCCACTTT.

CDR3 protein: CSASRGGADEQYF. CDR3 in DNA: TGCAGTGCTAGTAGGGGGGGGGCCGATGAGCAGTACTTC. This chain joins TRBV20-1 and TRBJ2-5; weak D call: TRBD2 (7 bases). This CDR3 contains 13 residues. CDR1 is DFQATT, CDR2 SNEGSKA, per germline (reference sequence). Trimming shortened V by 3 bases and J by 11 bases, and 19 bases separated the two germline ends.

The gene calls are TRBV21-1 and TRBJ1-2. TRBV21-1 is a pseudogene. This CDR3 has 15 amino acids. The CDR3 region is CASSKERQMGYGYTF. CDR3 coding DNA: TGTGCCAGCAGCAAAGAGCGGCAGATGGGCTATGGCTACACCTTC.

The rearrangement joins TRBV5-6 to TRBJ2-1; 8 positions match TRBD2. The germline V gene has CDR1 SGHDT and CDR2 YYEEEE. This CDR3 spans 15 amino acids. The V gene end was trimmed by 3 bases and the J gene end by 4 bases; junction bases not matched to a gene: 6. The CDR3 region has the DNA TGTGCCAGCAGCTATCGACTAGCGCGGTACAATGAGCAGTTCTTC. Translated, it gives CASSYRLARYNEQFF.

This chain's CDR3 is CASGPSGNSYNEQFF. In nucleotides, the CDR3 is TGCGCCAGCGGCCCGAGTGGAAACTCCTACAATGAGCAGTTCTTC. V usage is TRBV5-1 and J usage is TRBJ2-1; the D is unclear. V lost 7 bases, J lost 0 bases, and 14 bases lay in between. CDR1 is SGHRS and CDR2 is YFSETQ in the germline V gene. CDR3 length: 15 amino acids.

This clonotype has more than one count but fewer than ten. The genes are TRBV4-1 and TRBJ2-3, with 8 positions matching TRBD2. The CDR3 extends over 16 amino acids. Germline CDR1 is MGHRA and CDR2 is YSYEKL. V was clipped by 3 bases and J by 2 bases; unmatched bases: 7. DNA of the CDR3: TGCGCCAGCAGCCAGCGGGGGGCGGGTTTCACAGATACGCAGTATTTT. Residues: CASSQRGAGFTDTQYF.

The rearrangement links TRBV5-1 to TRBJ1-4; D remains ambiguous. The germline gives CDR1 SGHRS, CDR2 YFSETQ. V dropped 0 bases and J dropped 0 bases, with 9 bases sitting between them. The CDR3 consists of 16 residues. CDR3 bases: TGCGCCAGCAGCTTGGGGGTCAGGACAACTAATGAAAAACTGTTTTTT. Translating gives CASSLGVRTTNEKLFF.

The chain recombines TRBV24-1 with TRBJ2-4; 9 nucleotides agree with TRBD1. Trimming took 9 bases from V and 3 from J; bases not matched to a gene: 17. Germline CDR1 and CDR2: KGHDR and SFDVKD. The CDR3 sequence is 18 residues long. The CDR3 spells CATGTGTGTEFDKNIQYF. Written as DNA, the CDR3 is TGTGCCACCGGCACCGGGACAGGGACCGAATTTGACAAAAACATTCAGTACTTC.

The gene calls are TRBV6-5 and TRBJ1-6, with D perhaps matching TRBD1 (6 bases). From germline, CDR1 is MNHEY and CDR2 SVGAGI. Trimming stripped 2 bases from V and 7 bases from J, with 12 bases between. The CDR3 totals 15 residues. CDR3 amino acids: CASSYEQGRNSPLHF. The CDR3 bases are TGTGCCAGCAGTTACGAACAGGGACGGAATTCACCCCTCCACTTT.

The gene calls are TRBV6-5 and TRBJ1-2; D gene unclear. Germline-derived CDR1 and CDR2 are MNHEY and SVGAGI. This CDR3 region has 14 residues. V was clipped by 0 bases and J by 8 bases, with 13 bases between them. CDR3 sequence reads: CASSYSSRTRGYTF. The CDR3 coding sequence is TGTGCCAGCAGTTACTCGTCGCGGACGCGCGGCTACACCTTC.